The rows below give T cell receptor beta chains drawn from one sample of a study of blood T cell repertoires in COVID-19. Assay used: immunoSEQ multiplex PCR; TCRdb lists only in-frame clones, some missing. The sample records over a thousand clones, approximately 94% being singletons. The material sequenced was peripheral blood. Receptor source: a human donor in a cohort sampled during active COVID-19. CDR3s include the opening cysteine and the closing phenylalanine or tryptophan. A D gene is named only where the DNA matches it firmly.

V	D	J	DNA	CDR3
TRBV28	TRBD1	TRBJ2-7	TGTGCCAGCACTAGTTCCGGCAGGGGGTCGTACGAGCAGTACTTC	CASTSSGRGSYEQYF
TRBV4-2	-	TRBJ1-3	TGTGCCAGCAGCCAAGAAGGGGGCTCTGGAAACACCATATATTTT	CASSQEGGSGNTIYF
TRBV7-9	TRBD1	TRBJ2-3	TGTGCCAGCAGCATGACAGGGAGCTTGGGCACAGATACGCAGTATTTT	CASSMTGSLGTDTQYF
TRBV6-5	-	TRBJ1-2	TGTGCCAGCAGTTACTCGAGGGCCGTGAATTTTGGCTACACCTTC	CASSYSRAVNFGYTF
TRBV7-9	TRBD1	TRBJ1-1	TGTGCCAGCAGCCACTTCTCAGGGGGCGGGTTTGAAGCTTTCTTT	CASSHFSGGGFEAFF
TRBV5-4	-	TRBJ1-5	TGTGCCAGCAGCTCCTGGGGCGGGGGAAATCAGCCCCAGCATTTT	CASSSWGGGNQPQHF
TRBV7-9	TRBD1	TRBJ1-4	TGTGCCAGCAGCCGACCCGACAGGGCGGGTGAAAAACTGTTTTTT	CASSRPDRAGEKLFF
TRBV11-2	TRBD1	TRBJ2-7	TGTGCCAGCAGCTTATTGGAGACAGGGAGTTACGAGCAGTACTTC	CASSLLETGSYEQYF
TRBV7-9	-	TRBJ2-3	TGTGCCAGCAGCTTAGTTATCGGAGCGGTAGATACGCAGTATTTT	CASSLVIGAVDTQYF
TRBV28	-	TRBJ2-7	TGTGCCAGCAGTTTACAATACGGGAGTCGCTACGAGCAGTACTTC	CASSLQYGSRYEQYF
TRBV5-1	-	TRBJ2-3	TGCGCCAGCAGCCAGGGGACATCGAAGGCCACAGATACGCAGTATTTT	CASSQGTSKATDTQYF
TRBV3-1/TRBV3-2	-	TRBJ2-5	TGTGCCAGCAGCCAAGTGGAGGGGATTAGGGAGACCCAGTACTTC	CASSQVEGIRETQYF
TRBV5-4	TRBD2	TRBJ2-7	TGTGCCAGCAGCTTGGACAGCGGGAGAACCTACGAGCAGTACTTC	CASSLDSGRTYEQYF
TRBV13	TRBD2	TRBJ2-1	TGTGCCAGCAGCCGGACTAGCGGGGGGTACAATGAGCAGTTCTTC	CASSRTSGGYNEQFF
TRBV18	TRBD1	TRBJ2-7	TGTGCCAGCTCAGATACAGGGGCCCGCTCCTACGAGCAGTACTTC	CASSDTGARSYEQYF
TRBV5-6	-	TRBJ2-7	TGTGCCAGCAGCTCCGGCCGAGGGGGGGCCTACGAGCAGTACTTC	CASSSGRGGAYEQYF
TRBV28	-	TRBJ1-2	TGTGCCAGCAGTTTATCGAACAGCTATGGCTACACCTTC	CASSLSNSYGYTF